The subject of this entry is one T cell receptor (beta chain). The antigen remains undetermined. This sample was taken from a study of cytomegalovirus exposure and HLA in healthy donors. The PCR made use of 60 Vbeta and 13 Jbeta primers. Using immunoSEQ multiplex PCR, the repertoire was profiled, and TCRdb retains in-frame clones only, with some absent. The sample holds over 150,000 clones, over 75% seen once. Germline CDR1 is SEHNR and CDR2 is FQNEAQ (reference sequence). V gave up 3 bases and J gave up 5 bases, with 11 bases separating them. CDR3 length: 13 amino acids. Study observations and caveats: Most subjects had HLA-A and HLA-B alleles reportedly predicted accurately by TCR beta sequences. Later analysis demonstrated an association between a missense DCLRE1C variant and TCR beta V- and J-gene trimming. Other equally common chains were less clonally expanded than HLA-associated TCR beta chains, a later analysis showed.

Sequencing input: PBMCs. The J gene is TRBJ2-7, the V gene TRBV7-9; possible D gene TRBD1, 5 bases. The sequence derives from a woman in her twenties or thirties in good health and CMV-seronegative. This CDR3 is CASSFQGKNEQYF. The CDR3 DNA is TGTGCCAGCAGCTTCCAGGGTAAGAACGAGCAGTACTTC.